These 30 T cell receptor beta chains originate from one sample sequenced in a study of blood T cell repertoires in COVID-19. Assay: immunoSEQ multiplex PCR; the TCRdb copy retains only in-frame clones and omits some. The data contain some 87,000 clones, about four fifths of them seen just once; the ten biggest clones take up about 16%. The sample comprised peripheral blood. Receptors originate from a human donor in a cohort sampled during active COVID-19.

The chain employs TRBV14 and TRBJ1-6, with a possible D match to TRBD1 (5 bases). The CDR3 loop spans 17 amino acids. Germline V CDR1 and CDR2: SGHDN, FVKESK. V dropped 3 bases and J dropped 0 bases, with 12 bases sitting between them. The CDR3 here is CASSHNGASSYNSPLHF. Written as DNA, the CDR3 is TGTGCCAGCAGCCATAATGGGGCCAGCTCCTATAATTCACCCCTCCACTTT. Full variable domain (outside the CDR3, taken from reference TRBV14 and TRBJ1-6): EAGVTQFPSHSVIEKGQTVTLRCDPISGHDNLYWYRRVMGKEIKFLLHFVKESKQDESGMPNNRFLAERTGGTYSTLKVQPAELEDSGVYFCASSHNGASSYNSPLHFGNGTRLTVT.

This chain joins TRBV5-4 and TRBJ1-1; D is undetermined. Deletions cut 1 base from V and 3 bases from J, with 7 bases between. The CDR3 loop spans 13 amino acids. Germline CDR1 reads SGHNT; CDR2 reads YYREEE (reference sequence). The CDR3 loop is CASSLQFDTEAFF. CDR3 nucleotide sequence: TGTGCCAGCAGCTTGCAGTTTGACACTGAAGCTTTCTTT.

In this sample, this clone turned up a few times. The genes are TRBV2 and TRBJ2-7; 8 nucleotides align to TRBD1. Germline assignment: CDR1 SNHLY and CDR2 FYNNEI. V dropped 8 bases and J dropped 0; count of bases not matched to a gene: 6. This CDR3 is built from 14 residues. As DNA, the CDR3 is TGTGCCAGCTCTAGACAGGGGATCTCCTACGAGCAGTACTTC. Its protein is CASSRQGISYEQYF.

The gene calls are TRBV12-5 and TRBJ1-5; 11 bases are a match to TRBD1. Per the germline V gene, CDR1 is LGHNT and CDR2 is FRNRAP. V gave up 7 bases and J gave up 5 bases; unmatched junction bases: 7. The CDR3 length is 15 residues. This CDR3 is CASVSDRGHDQPQHF. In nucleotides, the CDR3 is TGTGCTAGTGTATCGGACAGGGGGCATGATCAGCCCCAGCATTTT.

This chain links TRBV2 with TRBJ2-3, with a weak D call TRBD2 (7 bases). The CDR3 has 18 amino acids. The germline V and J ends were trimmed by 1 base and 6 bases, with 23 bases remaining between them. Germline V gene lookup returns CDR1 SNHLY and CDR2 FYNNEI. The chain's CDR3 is CASSEGPRGAGPRDTQYF. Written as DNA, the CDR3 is TGTGCCAGCAGTGAAGGCCCACGGGGGGCGGGCCCGCGGGATACGCAGTATTTT. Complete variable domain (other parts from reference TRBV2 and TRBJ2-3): EPEVTQTPSHQVTQMGQEVILRCVPISNHLYFYWYRQILGQKVEFLVSFYNNEISEKSEIFDDQFSVERPDGSNFTLKIRSTKLEDSAMYFCASSEGPRGAGPRDTQYFGPGTRLTVL.

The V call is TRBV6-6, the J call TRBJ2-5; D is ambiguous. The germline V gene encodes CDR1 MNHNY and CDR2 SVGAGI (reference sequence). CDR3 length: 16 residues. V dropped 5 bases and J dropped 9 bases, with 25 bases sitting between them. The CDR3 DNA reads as TGTGCCAGCAGTCGATCCTCCTATAAACCTAATGAGCCCCAGTACTTC. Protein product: CASSRSSYKPNEPQYF.

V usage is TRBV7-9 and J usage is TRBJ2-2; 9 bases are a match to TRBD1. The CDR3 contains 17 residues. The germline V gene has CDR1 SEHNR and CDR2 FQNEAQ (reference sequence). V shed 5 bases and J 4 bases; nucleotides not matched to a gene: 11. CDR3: CASSPGQGSGSTGELFF. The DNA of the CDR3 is TGTGCCAGCAGCCCGGGACAGGGATCGGGAAGCACCGGGGAGCTGTTTTTT.

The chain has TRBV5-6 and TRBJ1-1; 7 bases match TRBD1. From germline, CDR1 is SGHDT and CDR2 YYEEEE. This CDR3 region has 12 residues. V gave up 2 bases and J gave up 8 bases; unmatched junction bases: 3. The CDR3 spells CASSFRDREAFF. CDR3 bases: TGTGCCAGCAGCTTCCGGGACAGAGAAGCTTTCTTT.

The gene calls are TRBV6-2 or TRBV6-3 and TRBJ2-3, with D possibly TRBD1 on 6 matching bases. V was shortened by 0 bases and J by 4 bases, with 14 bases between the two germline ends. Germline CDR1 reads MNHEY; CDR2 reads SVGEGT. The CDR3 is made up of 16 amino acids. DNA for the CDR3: TGTGCCAGCAGTTACTCTTTCACAGGGAGCGCAGATACGCAGTATTTT. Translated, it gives CASSYSFTGSADTQYF.

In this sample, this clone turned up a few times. This CDR3 reads CASSLWNRGNEQYF. The DNA for the CDR3 is TGTGCCAGCAGCTTATGGAACAGGGGGAACGAGCAGTACTTC. The chain has TRBV7-9 and TRBJ2-7; 8 positions agree with TRBD1. Germline CDR1 is SEHNR and CDR2 is FQNEAQ (reference sequence). Trimming at V came to 2 bases and at J to 5 bases, leaving 5 bases not matched to a gene. The CDR3 loop spans 14 amino acids. The full variable domain, rest sourced from reference TRBV7-9 and TRBJ2-7, is DTGVSQNPRHKITKRGQNVTFRCDPISEHNRLYWYRQTLGQGPEFLTYFQNEAQLEKSRLLSDRFSAERPKGSFSTLEIQRTEQGDSAMYLCASSLWNRGNEQYFGPGTRLTVT.

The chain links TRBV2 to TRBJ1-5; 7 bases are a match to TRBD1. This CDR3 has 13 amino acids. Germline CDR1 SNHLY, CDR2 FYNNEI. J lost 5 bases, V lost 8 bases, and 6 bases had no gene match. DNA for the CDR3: TGTGCCAGCTTGGGGGACAGCCATCAGCCCCAGCATTTT. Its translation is CASLGDSHQPQHF.

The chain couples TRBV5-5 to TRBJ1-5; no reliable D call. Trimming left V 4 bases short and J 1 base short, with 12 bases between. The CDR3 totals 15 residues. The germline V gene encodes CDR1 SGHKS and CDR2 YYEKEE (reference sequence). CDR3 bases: TGTGCCAGCAGCCCCGTGGCGGGGAGCAATCAGCCCCAGCATTTT. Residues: CASSPVAGSNQPQHF.

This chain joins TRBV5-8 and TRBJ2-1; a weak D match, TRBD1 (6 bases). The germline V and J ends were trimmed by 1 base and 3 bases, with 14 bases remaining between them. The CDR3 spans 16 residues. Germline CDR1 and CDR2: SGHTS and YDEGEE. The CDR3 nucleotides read TGTGCCAGCAGCTTGCGAGGGGGTGACGTCTACAATGAGCAGTTCTTC. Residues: CASSLRGGDVYNEQFF.

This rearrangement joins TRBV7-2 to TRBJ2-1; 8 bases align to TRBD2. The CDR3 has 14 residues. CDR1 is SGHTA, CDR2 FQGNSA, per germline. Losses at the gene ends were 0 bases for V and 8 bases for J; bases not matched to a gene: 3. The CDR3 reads CASSLAAGEDEQFF. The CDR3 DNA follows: TGTGCCAGCAGCTTAGCAGCGGGAGAGGATGAGCAGTTCTTC.

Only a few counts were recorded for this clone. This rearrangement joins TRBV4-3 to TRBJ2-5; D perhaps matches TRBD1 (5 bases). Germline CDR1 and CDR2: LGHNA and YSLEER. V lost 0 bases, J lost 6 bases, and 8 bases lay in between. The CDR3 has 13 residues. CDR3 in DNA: TGCGCCAGCAGCCAAGACAGGGTTAAGACCCAGTACTTC. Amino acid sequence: CASSQDRVKTQYF.

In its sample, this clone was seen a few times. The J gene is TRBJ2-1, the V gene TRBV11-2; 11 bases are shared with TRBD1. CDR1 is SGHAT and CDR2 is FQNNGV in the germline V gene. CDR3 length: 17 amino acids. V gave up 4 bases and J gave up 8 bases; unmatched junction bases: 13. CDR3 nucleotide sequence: TGTGCCAGCAGCTACCTACTCCCGGGACAGGGGGAGGATGAGCAGTTCTTC. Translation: CASSYLLPGQGEDEQFF.

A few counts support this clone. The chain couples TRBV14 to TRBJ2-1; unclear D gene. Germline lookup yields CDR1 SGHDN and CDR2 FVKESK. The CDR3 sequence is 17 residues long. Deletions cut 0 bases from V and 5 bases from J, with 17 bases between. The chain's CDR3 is CASSQDMFKERNNEQFF. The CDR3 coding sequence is TGTGCCAGCAGCCAAGACATGTTTAAGGAGAGAAACAATGAGCAGTTCTTC. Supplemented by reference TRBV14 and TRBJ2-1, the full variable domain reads EAGVTQFPSHSVIEKGQTVTLRCDPISGHDNLYWYRRVMGKEIKFLLHFVKESKQDESGMPNNRFLAERTGGTYSTLKVQPAELEDSGVYFCASSQDMFKERNNEQFFGPGTRLTVL.

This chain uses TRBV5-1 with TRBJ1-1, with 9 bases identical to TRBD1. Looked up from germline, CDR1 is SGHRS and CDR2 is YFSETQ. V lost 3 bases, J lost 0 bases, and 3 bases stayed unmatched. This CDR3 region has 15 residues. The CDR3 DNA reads TGCGCCAGCAGCTGGACAGGGGCTATGAACACTGAAGCTTTCTTT. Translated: CASSWTGAMNTEAFF.

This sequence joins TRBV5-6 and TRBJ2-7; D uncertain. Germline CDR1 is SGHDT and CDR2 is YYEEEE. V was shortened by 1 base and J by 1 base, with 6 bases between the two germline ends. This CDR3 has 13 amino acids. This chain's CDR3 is CASSLRSSYEQYF. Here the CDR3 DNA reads TGTGCCAGCAGCTTGAGGAGTTCCTACGAGCAGTACTTC.

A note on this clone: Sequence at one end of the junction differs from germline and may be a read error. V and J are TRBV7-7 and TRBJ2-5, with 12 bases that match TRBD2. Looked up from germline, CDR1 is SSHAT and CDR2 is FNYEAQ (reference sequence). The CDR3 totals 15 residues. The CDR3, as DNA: TGTGCTAGCAGCTTACTAGCGGGGGGTCAGGAGACCCAGTACTTC. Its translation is CASSLLAGGQETQYF.

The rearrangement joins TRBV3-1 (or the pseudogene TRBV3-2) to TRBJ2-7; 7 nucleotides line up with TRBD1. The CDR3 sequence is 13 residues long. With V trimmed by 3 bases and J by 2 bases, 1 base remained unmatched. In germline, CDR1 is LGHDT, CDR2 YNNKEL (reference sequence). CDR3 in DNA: TGTGCCAGCAGCCAGACAGGGACCTACGAGCAGTACTTC. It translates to CASSQTGTYEQYF.

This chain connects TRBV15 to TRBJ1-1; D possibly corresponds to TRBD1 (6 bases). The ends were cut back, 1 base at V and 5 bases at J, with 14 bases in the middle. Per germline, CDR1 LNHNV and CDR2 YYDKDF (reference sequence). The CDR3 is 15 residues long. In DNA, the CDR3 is TGTGCCACCAGCAGAGGAGAGGGGGTGGGGACTGAAGCTTTCTTT. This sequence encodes CATSRGEGVGTEAFF.

The chain's CDR3 is CASSSPGGNFGEQFF. The CDR3 DNA reads TGTGCCAGCAGCTCCCCGGGGGGTAATTTTGGTGAGCAGTTCTTC. The chain uses TRBV5-4 and TRBJ2-1; 7 nucleotides match TRBD2. CDR1 and CDR2 (germline): SGHNT, YYREEE (reference sequence). V was pared by 3 bases and J by 9 bases, with 12 bases of the junction left unmatched. This CDR3 has 15 amino acids. The full variable domain, rest sourced from reference TRBV5-4 and TRBJ2-1, is ETGVTQSPTHLIKTRGQQVTLRCSSQSGHNTVSWYQQALGQGPQFIFQYYREEENGRGNFPPRFSGLQFPNYSSELNVNALELDDSALYLCASSSPGGNFGEQFFGPGTRLTVL.

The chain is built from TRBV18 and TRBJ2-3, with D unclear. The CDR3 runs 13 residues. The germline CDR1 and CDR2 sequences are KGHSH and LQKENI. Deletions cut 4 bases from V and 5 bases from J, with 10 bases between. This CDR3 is CASSRVGGDTQYF. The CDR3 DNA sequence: TGTGCCAGCTCACGAGTAGGCGGAGATACGCAGTATTTT. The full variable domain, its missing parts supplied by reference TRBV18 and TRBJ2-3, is NAGVMQNPRHLVRRRGQEARLRCSPMKGHSHVYWYRQLPEEGLKFMVYLQKENIIDESGMPKERFSAEFPKEGPSILRIQQVVRGDSAAYFCASSRVGGDTQYFGPGTRLTVL.

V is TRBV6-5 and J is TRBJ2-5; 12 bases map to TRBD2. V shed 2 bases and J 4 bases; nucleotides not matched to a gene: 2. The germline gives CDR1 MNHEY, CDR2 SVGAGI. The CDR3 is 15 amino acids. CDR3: CASSYALAGGETQYF. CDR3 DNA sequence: TGTGCCAGCAGTTACGCACTAGCGGGGGGAGAGACCCAGTACTTC.

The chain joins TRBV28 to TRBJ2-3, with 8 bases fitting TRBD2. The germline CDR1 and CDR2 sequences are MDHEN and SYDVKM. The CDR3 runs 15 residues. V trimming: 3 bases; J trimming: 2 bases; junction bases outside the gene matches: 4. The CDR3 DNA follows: TGTGCCAGCAGTTTGACTAGCGCCGCCACAGATACGCAGTATTTT. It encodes CASSLTSAATDTQYF.

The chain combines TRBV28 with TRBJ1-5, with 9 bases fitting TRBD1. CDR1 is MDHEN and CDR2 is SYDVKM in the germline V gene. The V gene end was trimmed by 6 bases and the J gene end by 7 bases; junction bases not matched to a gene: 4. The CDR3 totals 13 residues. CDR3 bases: TGTGCCAGCAGCACGGGGACAGGGCAGCCCCAGCATTTT. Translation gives CASSTGTGQPQHF.

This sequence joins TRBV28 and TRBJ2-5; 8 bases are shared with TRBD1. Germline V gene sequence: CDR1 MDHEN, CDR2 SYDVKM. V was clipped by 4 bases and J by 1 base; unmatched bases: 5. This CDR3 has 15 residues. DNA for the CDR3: TGTGCCAGCAGTTCCCGGGACAGGAGCCAAGAGACCCAGTACTTC. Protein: CASSSRDRSQETQYF.

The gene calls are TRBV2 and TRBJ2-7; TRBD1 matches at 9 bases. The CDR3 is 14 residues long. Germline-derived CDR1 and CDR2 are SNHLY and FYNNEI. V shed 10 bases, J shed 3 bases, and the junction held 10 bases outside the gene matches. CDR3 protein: CAITGGPPLYEQYV. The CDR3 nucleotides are TGTGCCATCACAGGGGGCCCTCCCCTCTACGAGCAGTACGTC.

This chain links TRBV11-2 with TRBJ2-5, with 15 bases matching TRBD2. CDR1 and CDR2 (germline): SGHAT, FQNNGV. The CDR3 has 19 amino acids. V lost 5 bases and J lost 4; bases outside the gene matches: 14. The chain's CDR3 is CASSPGLAGGPRVGETQYF. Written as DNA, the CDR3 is TGTGCCAGCAGCCCCGGACTAGCGGGAGGGCCGAGAGTCGGAGAGACCCAGTACTTC. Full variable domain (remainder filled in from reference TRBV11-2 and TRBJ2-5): EAGVAQSPRYKIIEKRQSVAFWCNPISGHATLYWYQQILGQGPKLLIQFQNNGVVDDSQLPKDRFSAERLKGVDSTLKIQPAKLEDSAVYLCASSPGLAGGPRVGETQYFGPGTRLLVL.